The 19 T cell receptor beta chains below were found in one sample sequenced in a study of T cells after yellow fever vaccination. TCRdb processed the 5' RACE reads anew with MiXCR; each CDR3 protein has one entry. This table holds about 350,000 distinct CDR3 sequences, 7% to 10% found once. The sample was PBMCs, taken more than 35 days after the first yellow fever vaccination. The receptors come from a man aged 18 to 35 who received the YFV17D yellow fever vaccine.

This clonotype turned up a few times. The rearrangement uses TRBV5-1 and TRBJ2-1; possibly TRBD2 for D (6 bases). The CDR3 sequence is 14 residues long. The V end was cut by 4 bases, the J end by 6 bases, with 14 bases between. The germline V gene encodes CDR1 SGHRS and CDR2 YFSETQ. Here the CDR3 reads CASSPGVRGNEQFF. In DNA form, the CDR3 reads TGCGCCAGCAGCCCGGGGGTTAGGGGCAATGAGCAGTTCTTC.

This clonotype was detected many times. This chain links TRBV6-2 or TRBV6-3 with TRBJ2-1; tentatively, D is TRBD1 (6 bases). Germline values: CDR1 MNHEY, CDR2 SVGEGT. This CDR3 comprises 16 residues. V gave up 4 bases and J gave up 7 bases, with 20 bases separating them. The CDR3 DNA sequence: TGTGCCAGCAGTTCCCCATTTGGGGGCTCGGGAAATGAGCAGTTCTTC. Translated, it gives CASSSPFGGSGNEQFF.

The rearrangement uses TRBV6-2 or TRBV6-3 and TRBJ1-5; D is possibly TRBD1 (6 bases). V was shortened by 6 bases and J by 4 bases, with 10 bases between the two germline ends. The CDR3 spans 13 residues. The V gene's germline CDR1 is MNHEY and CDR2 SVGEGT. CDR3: CASRERGNQPQHF. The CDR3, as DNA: TGTGCCAGCAGGGAAAGGGGGAATCAGCCCCAGCATTTT.

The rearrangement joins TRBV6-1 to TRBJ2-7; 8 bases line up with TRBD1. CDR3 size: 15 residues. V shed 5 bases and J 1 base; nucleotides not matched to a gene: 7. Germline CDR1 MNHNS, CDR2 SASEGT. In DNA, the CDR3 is TGTGCCAGCAGTCCGTTCCGACAGGGGTCCTACGAGCAGTACTTC. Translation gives CASSPFRQGSYEQYF.

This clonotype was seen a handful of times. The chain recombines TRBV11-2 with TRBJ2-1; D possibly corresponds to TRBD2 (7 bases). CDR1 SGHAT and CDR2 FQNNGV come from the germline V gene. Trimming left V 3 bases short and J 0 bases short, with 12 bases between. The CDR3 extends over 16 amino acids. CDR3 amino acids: CASSFWGGHSYNEQFF. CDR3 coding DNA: TGTGCCAGCAGCTTTTGGGGGGGGCACTCCTACAATGAGCAGTTCTTC. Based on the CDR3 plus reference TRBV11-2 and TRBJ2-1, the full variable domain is EAGVAQSPRYKIIEKRQSVAFWCNPISGHATLYWYQQILGQGPKLLIQFQNNGVVDDSQLPKDRFSAERLKGVDSTLKIQPAKLEDSAVYLCASSFWGGHSYNEQFFGPGTRLTVL.

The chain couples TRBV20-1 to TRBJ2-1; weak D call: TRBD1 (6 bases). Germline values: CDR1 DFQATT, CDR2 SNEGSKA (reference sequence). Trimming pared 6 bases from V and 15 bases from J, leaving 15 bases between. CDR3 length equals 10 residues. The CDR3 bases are TGCAGTGCAGCCAGGGGTAGTTCGTTCTTC. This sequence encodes CSAARGSSFF.

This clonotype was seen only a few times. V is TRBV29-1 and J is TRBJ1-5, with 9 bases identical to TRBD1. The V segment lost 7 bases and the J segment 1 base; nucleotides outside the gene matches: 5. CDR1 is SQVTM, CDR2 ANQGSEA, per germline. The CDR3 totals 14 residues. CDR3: CSARQGVSNQPQHF. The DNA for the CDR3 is TGCAGCGCCCGACAGGGGGTAAGCAATCAGCCCCAGCATTTT.

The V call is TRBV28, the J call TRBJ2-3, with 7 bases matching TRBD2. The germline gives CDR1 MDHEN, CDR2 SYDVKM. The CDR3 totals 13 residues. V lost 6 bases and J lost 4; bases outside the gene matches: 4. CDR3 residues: CASSTTSSDTQYF. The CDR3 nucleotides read TGTGCCAGCAGCACGACTAGCTCAGATACGCAGTATTTT.

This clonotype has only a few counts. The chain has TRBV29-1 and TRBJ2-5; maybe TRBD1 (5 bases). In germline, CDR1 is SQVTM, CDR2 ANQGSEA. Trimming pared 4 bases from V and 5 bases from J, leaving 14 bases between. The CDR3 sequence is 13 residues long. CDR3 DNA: TGCAGCGTTGGTTTGGGGCTTGGGGAGACCCAGTACTTC. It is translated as CSVGLGLGETQYF.

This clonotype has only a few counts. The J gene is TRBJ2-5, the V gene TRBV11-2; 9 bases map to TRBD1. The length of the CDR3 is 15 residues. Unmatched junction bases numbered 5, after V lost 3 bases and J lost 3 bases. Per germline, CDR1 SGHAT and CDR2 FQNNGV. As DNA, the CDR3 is TGTGCCAGCAGCTTCGGACAGGGGAGGGAAGAGACCCAGTACTTC. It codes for CASSFGQGREETQYF. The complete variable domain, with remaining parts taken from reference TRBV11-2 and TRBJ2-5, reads EAGVAQSPRYKIIEKRQSVAFWCNPISGHATLYWYQQILGQGPKLLIQFQNNGVVDDSQLPKDRFSAERLKGVDSTLKIQPAKLEDSAVYLCASSFGQGREETQYFGPGTRLLVL.

Here the CDR3 reads CASRAWGTDTQYF. The CDR3 bases are TGTGCCAGTAGGGCTTGGGGCACAGATACGCAGTATTTT. The chain joins TRBV19 to TRBJ2-3; D gene uncertain. The germline V gene encodes CDR1 LNHDA and CDR2 SQIVND (reference sequence). With 6 bases removed from V and 1 base from J, the gap between germline ends came to 8 bases. The CDR3 covers 13 residues.

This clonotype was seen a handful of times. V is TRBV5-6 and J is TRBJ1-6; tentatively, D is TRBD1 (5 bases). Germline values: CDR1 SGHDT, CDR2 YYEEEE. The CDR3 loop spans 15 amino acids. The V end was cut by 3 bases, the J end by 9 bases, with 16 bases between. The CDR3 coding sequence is TGTGCCAGCAGCTACGCCCGCAGGGCAGCTTCACCCCTCCACTTT. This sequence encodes CASSYARRAASPLHF. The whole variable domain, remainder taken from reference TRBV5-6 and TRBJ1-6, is DAGVTQSPTHLIKTRGQQVTLRCSPKSGHDTVSWYQQALGQGPQFIFQYYEEEERQRGNFPDRFSGHQFPNYSSELNVNALLLGDSALYLCASSYARRAASPLHFGNGTRLTVT.

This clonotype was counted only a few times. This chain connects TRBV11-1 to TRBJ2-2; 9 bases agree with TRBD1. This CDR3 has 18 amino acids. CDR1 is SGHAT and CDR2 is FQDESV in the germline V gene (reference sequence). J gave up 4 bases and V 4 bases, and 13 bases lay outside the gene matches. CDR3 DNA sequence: TGTGCCAGCAGCTCCCCCGGGACAGGGTCCCAAATCACCGGGGAGCTGTTTTTT. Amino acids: CASSSPGTGSQITGELFF. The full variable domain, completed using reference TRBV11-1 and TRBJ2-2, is EAEVAQSPRYKITEKSQAVAFWCDPISGHATLYWYRQILGQGPELLVQFQDESVVDDSQLPKDRFSAERLKGVDSTLKIQPAELGDSAMYLCASSSPGTGSQITGELFFGEGSRLTVL.

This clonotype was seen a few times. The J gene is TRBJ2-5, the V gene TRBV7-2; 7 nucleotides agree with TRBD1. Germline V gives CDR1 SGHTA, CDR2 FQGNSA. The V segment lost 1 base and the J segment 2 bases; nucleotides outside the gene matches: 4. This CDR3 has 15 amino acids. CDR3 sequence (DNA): TGTGCCAGCAGCTTAGGAGGGGGCTATCAAGAGACCCAGTACTTC. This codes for CASSLGGGYQETQYF.

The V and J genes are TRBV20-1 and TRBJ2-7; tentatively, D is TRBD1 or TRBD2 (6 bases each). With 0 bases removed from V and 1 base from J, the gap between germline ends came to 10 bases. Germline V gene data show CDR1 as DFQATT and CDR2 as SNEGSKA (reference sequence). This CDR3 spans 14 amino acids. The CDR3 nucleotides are TGCAGTGCTAGAGATCAGGGGAGGTCCTACGAGCAGTACTTC. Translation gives CSARDQGRSYEQYF.

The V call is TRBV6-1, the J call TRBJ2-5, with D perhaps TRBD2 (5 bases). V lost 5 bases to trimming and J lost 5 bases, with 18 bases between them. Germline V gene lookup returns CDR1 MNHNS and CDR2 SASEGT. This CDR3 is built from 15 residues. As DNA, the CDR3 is TGTGCCAGCAGTAAAACTAGACCGGCCCAGGAGACCCAGTACTTC. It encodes CASSKTRPAQETQYF.

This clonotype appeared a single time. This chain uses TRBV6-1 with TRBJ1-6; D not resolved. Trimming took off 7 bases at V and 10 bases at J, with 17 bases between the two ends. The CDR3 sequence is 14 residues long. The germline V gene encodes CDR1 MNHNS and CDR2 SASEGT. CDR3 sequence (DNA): TGTGCCAGCACCCGAGGATCCCTGGAATCACCCCTCCACTTT. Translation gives CASTRGSLESPLHF.

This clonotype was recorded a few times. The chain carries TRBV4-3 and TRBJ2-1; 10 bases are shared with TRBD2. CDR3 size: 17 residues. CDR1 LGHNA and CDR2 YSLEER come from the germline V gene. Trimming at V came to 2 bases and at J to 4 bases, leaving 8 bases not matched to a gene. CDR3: CASSQRLAGEGYNEQFF. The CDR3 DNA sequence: TGCGCCAGCAGCCAACGACTAGCGGGCGAAGGATACAATGAGCAGTTCTTC.

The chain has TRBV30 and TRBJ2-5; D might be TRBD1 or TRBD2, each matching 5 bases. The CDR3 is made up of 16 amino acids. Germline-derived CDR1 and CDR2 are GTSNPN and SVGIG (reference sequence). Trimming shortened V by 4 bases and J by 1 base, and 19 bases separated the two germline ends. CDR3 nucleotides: TGTGCCTGGACAAACACCCGGGTGAGGGGCCAAGAGACCCAGTACTTC. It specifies CAWTNTRVRGQETQYF.